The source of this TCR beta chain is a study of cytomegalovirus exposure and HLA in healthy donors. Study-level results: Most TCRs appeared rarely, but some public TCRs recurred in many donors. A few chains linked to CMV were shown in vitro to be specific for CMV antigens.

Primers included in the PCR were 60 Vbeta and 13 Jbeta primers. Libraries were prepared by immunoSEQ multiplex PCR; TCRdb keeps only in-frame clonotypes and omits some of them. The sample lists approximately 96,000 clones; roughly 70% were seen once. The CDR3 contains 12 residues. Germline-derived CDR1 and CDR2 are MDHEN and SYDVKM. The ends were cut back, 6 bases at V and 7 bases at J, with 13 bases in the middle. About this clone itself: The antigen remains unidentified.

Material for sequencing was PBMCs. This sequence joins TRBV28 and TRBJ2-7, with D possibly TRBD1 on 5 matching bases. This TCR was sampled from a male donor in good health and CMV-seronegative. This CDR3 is CASRARVGEQYF. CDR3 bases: TGTGCCAGCAGAGCCAGGGTTGGGGAGCAGTACTTC.